These 4 T cell receptor beta chains came from one sample sequenced in a study of T cell changes during pregnancy in multiple sclerosis. TCRdb's table, derived via immunoSEQ multiplex PCR, lists solely in-frame clones and lacks some. Here the sample spans approximately 51,000 clones, around 93% being singletons. Sequencing was performed on CD4+ T cells from peripheral blood mononuclear cells, taken after pregnancy. The receptor set was obtained from a female donor with multiple sclerosis, enrolled in a pregnancy study.

The V and J genes are TRBV4-3 and TRBJ2-3, with D hard to call. V was cut by 1 base and J by 1 base, with 9 bases left in between. CDR3 length: 15 residues. Looked up from germline, CDR1 is LGHNA and CDR2 is YSLEER. The DNA of the CDR3 is TGCGCCAGCAGCCAAGCTCCAGGTGGCACAGATACGCAGTATTTT. It translates to CASSQAPGGTDTQYF.

This rearrangement joins TRBV27 to TRBJ1-5; possibly TRBD1 for D (6 bases). The CDR3 is 15 amino acids. Trimming removed 6 bases at V and 7 bases at J, with 19 bases between. CDR1 and CDR2 (germline): MNHEY, SMNVEV (reference sequence). CDR3 region: CASSQTGGAGQPQHF. In DNA, the CDR3 is TGTGCCAGCAGCCAAACGGGGGGGGCCGGACAGCCCCAGCATTTT.

The CDR3 spells CASSMGLRVGEQYF. In nucleotides, the CDR3 is TGTGCCAGTAGTATGGGACTCCGGGTGGGAGAGCAGTACTTC. The V call is TRBV19, the J call TRBJ2-7, with a weak D call TRBD2 (6 bases). This CDR3 is built from 14 residues. Per the germline V gene, CDR1 is LNHDA and CDR2 is SQIVND (reference sequence). V dropped 3 bases and J dropped 7 bases, with 16 bases sitting between them.

The genes are TRBV27 and TRBJ1-1; 8 nucleotides agree with TRBD1. This CDR3 has 15 residues. Per germline, CDR1 MNHEY and CDR2 SMNVEV (reference sequence). V dropped 6 bases and J dropped 6; count of bases not matched to a gene: 12. The DNA of the CDR3 is TGTGCCAGCAGGACGACAGGGGAAAGGGGCTCTGAAGCTTTCTTT. Encoded protein: CASRTTGERGSEAFF.